These 30 T cell receptor beta chains share one sample of origin, sequenced in a study of blood T cells in healthy people across ages. The use of a sample-barcoded 5' primer and a J-beta primer mix characterized a second PCR of 7 to 11 cycles. TCRdb re-called the 5' RACE reads with MiXCR, one entry per CDR3 protein. The table has around 1,100,000 distinct CDR3 sequences, 30% to 40% seen once. Source material: blood. Source of these receptors: a young man in good health.

In the case of this clonotype: Germline is not matched at one junction end, which may reflect a read error. This chain joins TRBV2 and TRBJ2-5; possible D gene TRBD2, 6 bases. CDR3 size: 14 residues. Germline assignment: CDR1 SNHLY and CDR2 FYNNEI. CDR3 DNA sequence: TGTGCCAGCACCACCGTACTAGCCCAAGAGACCCAGGACTTC. It yields the protein CASTTVLAQETQDF.

The genes are TRBV6-5 and TRBJ1-6, with D hard to call. CDR3 length equals 14 residues. Germline V gene lookup returns CDR1 MNHEY and CDR2 SVGAGI. V lost 9 bases to trimming and J lost 7 bases, with 16 bases between them. This chain's CDR3 is CASHEDSGNSPLHF. The CDR3 coding sequence is TGTGCCAGTCATGAAGATTCCGGGAATTCACCCCTCCACTTT.

There are a few counts of this clonotype. The rearrangement uses TRBV7-6 and TRBJ1-2; D is possibly TRBD1 (6 bases). Trimming removed 5 bases from V and 2 bases from J, with 15 bases in between. This CDR3 has 15 amino acids. Germline V gives CDR1 SGHVS, CDR2 FNYEAQ. CDR3 protein: CASSPKQGSNYGYTF. In nucleotides, the CDR3 is TGTGCCAGCAGCCCTAAACAGGGATCCAACTATGGCTACACCTTC.

This clonotype was observed a few times. This chain joins TRBV12-5 and TRBJ2-1, with 10 bases aligning to TRBD1. With V trimmed by 11 bases and J by 0 bases, 13 bases remained unmatched. CDR1 and CDR2 (germline): LGHNT, FRNRAP. The length of the CDR3 is 17 residues. CDR3 coding DNA: TGTGCTGCCCTGGAGGGGACAGGGGCTAACTCCTACAATGAGCAGTTCTTC. The encoded protein is CAALEGTGANSYNEQFF.

The chain uses TRBV11-2 and TRBJ2-7, with D uncertain. Trimming pared 5 bases from V and 3 bases from J, leaving 11 bases between. Germline assignment: CDR1 SGHAT and CDR2 FQNNGV. The CDR3 is made up of 13 amino acids. CDR3 DNA: TGTGCCAGCAGCCCCCCCGGGTTCTACGAGCAGTACTTC. This encodes CASSPPGFYEQYF.

This clonotype appeared a single time. The chain links TRBV28 to TRBJ2-1, with D tentatively TRBD1 (5 bases). Trimming pared 6 bases from V and 13 bases from J, leaving 19 bases between. Germline assignment: CDR1 MDHEN and CDR2 SYDVKM. This CDR3 is 13 amino acids long. CDR3 DNA: TGTGCCAGCAGGGCAGACAGCGCCTATGGACAGTTCTTC. Protein sequence: CASRADSAYGQFF.

The chain couples TRBV4-1 to TRBJ1-1; TRBD1 might be the D (5 bases). The CDR3 covers 14 residues. CDR1 and CDR2 from the germline V gene are MGHRA and YSYEKL. The V and J ends lost 1 base and 1 base respectively, with 7 bases between them. The CDR3: CASSQGQSNTEAFF. The DNA for the CDR3 is TGCGCCAGCAGCCAAGGACAGTCGAACACTGAAGCTTTCTTT.

This clonotype turned up a few times. The chain is built from TRBV20-1 and TRBJ2-7; 7 bases are shared with TRBD1. Trimming took 6 bases from V and 0 from J; bases not matched to a gene: 11. Germline CDR1 DFQATT, CDR2 SNEGSKA (reference sequence). The CDR3 covers 15 residues. In nucleotides, the CDR3 is TGCAGTGCACGCGACAGGGTCGTACCCTCCTACGAGCAGTACTTC. As protein: CSARDRVVPSYEQYF.

This clonotype has just a few counts. The chain recombines TRBV5-1 with TRBJ1-6; 8 nucleotides line up with TRBD1. J lost 7 bases, V lost 1 base, and 4 bases had no gene match. Germline CDR1 SGHRS, CDR2 YFSETQ. The CDR3 extends over 15 amino acids. Written as DNA, the CDR3 is TGCGCCAGCAGCTTGCAACCAGGGGGCAATTCACCCCTCCACTTT. This gives the protein CASSLQPGGNSPLHF.

This chain joins TRBV7-9 and TRBJ2-1; 10 nucleotides line up with TRBD1. The germline V gene has CDR1 SEHNR and CDR2 FQNEAQ (reference sequence). V dropped 4 bases and J dropped 0; count of bases not matched to a gene: 9. The CDR3 is made up of 18 amino acids. CDR3 in amino acids: CASSSVPGQGSSYNEQFF. CDR3 sequence (DNA): TGTGCCAGCAGCTCTGTCCCGGGACAGGGGAGCTCCTACAATGAGCAGTTCTTC.

This chain joins TRBV9 and TRBJ2-1; TRBD2 agrees at 10 bases. The junction had 12 bases not matched to a gene; V was cut back by 3 bases and J by 9 bases. In germline, CDR1 is SGDLS, CDR2 YYNGEE. The CDR3 has 16 residues. CDR3 sequence: CASSGRPGLAPLEQFF. CDR3 coding DNA: TGTGCCAGCAGCGGAAGGCCGGGACTAGCGCCCCTTGAGCAGTTCTTC.

With regard to this clonotype: Just one base apart from a much larger clone, this may be a read error. The chain has TRBV4-2 and TRBJ2-5; the match to TRBD2 covers 12 bases. TRBJ2-1 explains the end of the DNA better; the J call may be wrong. Germline V gene lookup returns CDR1 LGHNA and CDR2 YNFKEQ. This CDR3 comprises 16 residues. The CDR3 is CASSHTSGGSQETQFF. The CDR3 bases are TGTGCCAGCAGCCACACTAGCGGGGGGTCTCAAGAGACCCAGTTCTTC.

In its sample, this clonotype was seen a few times. The V call is TRBV7-9, the J call TRBJ2-1; 7 bases agree with TRBD2. This CDR3 has 16 amino acids. Germline values: CDR1 SEHNR, CDR2 FQNEAQ (reference sequence). The V and J ends lost 5 bases and 6 bases, in that order; junction bases with no gene match: 13. CDR3 coding DNA: TGTGCCAGCAGCCCAAGAGGACTAGTGGGCACCAATGAGCAGTTCTTC. Translation gives CASSPRGLVGTNEQFF. The variable domain in full, completed from reference TRBV7-9 and TRBJ2-1, reads DTGVSQNPRHKITKRGQNVTFRCDPISEHNRLYWYRQTLGQGPEFLTYFQNEAQLEKSRLLSDRFSAERPKGSFSTLEIQRTEQGDSAMYLCASSPRGLVGTNEQFFGPGTRLTVL.

This clonotype was seen at least ten times. The chain combines TRBV5-1 with TRBJ1-4; D remains unclear. CDR3 length: 16 amino acids. CDR1 and CDR2 from the germline V gene are SGHRS and YFSETQ. Deletions cut 3 bases from V and 0 bases from J, with 12 bases between. CDR3 sequence: CASSSTGTATNEKLFF. The CDR3 DNA sequence: TGCGCCAGCAGCTCCACGGGAACTGCAACTAATGAAAAACTGTTTTTT.

The V call is TRBV27, the J call TRBJ2-4, with 7 bases fitting TRBD1. Near its end, the DNA agrees better with TRBJ2-7, so the J call may be wrong. Looked up from germline, CDR1 is MNHEY and CDR2 is SMNVEV (reference sequence). The CDR3 has 14 residues. The CDR3 sequence is CASSKRGLLDEQYF. CDR3 in DNA: TGTGCCAGCAGTAAGAGGGGGCTCCTGGACGAGCAGTACTTC.

This clonotype was counted only a few times. The chain combines TRBV20-1 with TRBJ2-5, with 7 bases aligning to TRBD2. Trimming took 2 bases from V and 0 from J; bases not matched to a gene: 6. There are 15 residues in the CDR3. The germline gives CDR1 DFQATT, CDR2 SNEGSKA (reference sequence). CDR3 coding DNA: TGCAGTGCTAGACCGCAGCGGGGATACCAAGAGACCCAGTACTTC. It translates to CSARPQRGYQETQYF.

The chain is built from TRBV6-1 and TRBJ2-3, with 9 bases identical to TRBD1. Germline V gene lookup returns CDR1 MNHNS and CDR2 SASEGT. The CDR3 has 16 residues. V trimming: 6 bases; J trimming: 6 bases; junction bases outside the gene matches: 13. The CDR3 loop reads CASRKRTGDVVDTQYF. The CDR3 DNA reads as TGTGCCAGCAGAAAACGGACAGGGGACGTCGTTGATACGCAGTATTTT.

About this clonotype itself: The junction does not match germline at one end; this may be a read error. The chain employs TRBV3-1 and TRBJ2-3; weak D call: TRBD1 (6 bases). Per germline, CDR1 LGHDT and CDR2 YNNKEL (reference sequence). The CDR3 extends over 14 amino acids. CDR3 amino acids: CASSQFGPGDMQYF. CDR3 bases: TGTGCCAGCAGCCAGTTCGGACCAGGGGATATGCAGTATTTT.

The chain joins TRBV5-1 to TRBJ1-2; D might be TRBD1 (5 bases). The V gene lost 0 bases and the J gene lost 10 bases, with 16 bases spanning the gap. This CDR3 has 14 amino acids. Germline loops: CDR1 SGHRS, CDR2 YFSETQ. CDR3 DNA: TGCGCCAGCAGCTTGGCCCCGGAAACAGGTACCTACACCTTC. It translates to CASSLAPETGTYTF.

The sample holds a few counts of this clonotype. The chain has TRBV24-1 and TRBJ2-1; the match to TRBD1 covers 8 bases. The V gene's germline CDR1 is KGHDR and CDR2 SFDVKD. V shed 4 bases, J shed 10 bases, and the junction held 5 bases outside the gene matches. This CDR3 contains 13 residues. This CDR3 is CATSDPDRAEQFF. As DNA, the CDR3 is TGTGCCACCAGTGACCCGGACAGGGCGGAGCAGTTCTTC.

Points on this clonotype: The junction differs from germline at one of its ends, possibly a read error. V is TRBV9 and J is TRBJ1-4; D might be TRBD1 (6 bases). Per the germline V gene, CDR1 is SGDLS and CDR2 is YYNGEE. CDR3 length: 14 residues. The CDR3 protein is CTSSEDSLTEKLFF. As DNA, the CDR3 is TGTACCAGCAGCGAGGACAGCCTTACTGAAAAACTGTTTTTT.

About this clonotype itself: A junction boundary mismatches the germline segment, possibly from a read error. The chain couples TRBV6-1 to TRBJ1-4, with D unclear. Germline V CDR1 and CDR2: MNHNS, SASEGT. The CDR3 has 19 amino acids. CDR3 bases: TGTGCCAGCAGTGAAGATGACGGGAGAATATTCACAACTGATGAAAAACTGTTTTTT. It codes for CASSEDDGRIFTTDEKLFF.

This clonotype was seen more than once but under ten times. The chain recombines TRBV12-3 or TRBV12-4 with TRBJ1-2; D perhaps matches TRBD1 (5 bases). V lost 8 bases and J lost 7, with 20 bases in between. The CDR3 spans 14 residues. The CDR3 loop reads CASSPNGGLSGYTF. As DNA, the CDR3 is TGTGCCAGCTCCCCGAACGGGGGACTATCTGGCTACACCTTC.

This clonotype was recorded a few times. V gene TRBV12-3 or TRBV12-4 combines with J gene TRBJ2-1; D gene ambiguous. This CDR3 comprises 16 residues. Trimming removed 1 base from V and 0 bases from J, with 10 bases in between. The CDR3 DNA is TGTGCCAGCAGTTTAGGCGAGTCGAGCTCCTACAATGAGCAGTTCTTC. Residues: CASSLGESSSYNEQFF.

In its sample, this clonotype was seen a few times. The DNA of the CDR3 is TGTGCCAGCAGCAACCCCGGGACGCACACCTACGAGCAGTACTTC. This gives the protein CASSNPGTHTYEQYF. The rearrangement links TRBV5-5 to TRBJ2-7; either TRBD1 or TRBD2 may fit D (5 bases each). V gave up 4 bases and J gave up 2 bases, with 16 bases separating them. This CDR3 is built from 15 residues. The germline CDR1 and CDR2 sequences are SGHKS and YYEKEE (reference sequence).

The genes are TRBV7-8 and TRBJ1-5; 7 bases line up with TRBD1. This CDR3 is 19 amino acids long. Germline V lookup: CDR1 SGHVS, CDR2 FQNEAQ. The ends lost 2 bases at V and 0 bases at J; junction bases unmatched: 13. The CDR3 spells CASSLTPGTEDYSNQPQHF. The CDR3 region has the DNA TGTGCCAGCAGCTTAACGCCCGGGACAGAGGATTATAGCAATCAGCCCCAGCATTTT. Based on the CDR3 plus reference TRBV7-8 and TRBJ1-5, the full variable domain is GAGVSQSPRYKVAKRGQDVALRCDPISGHVSLFWYQQALGQGPEFLTYFQNEAQLDKSGLPSDRFFAERPEGSVSTLKIQRTQQEDSAVYLCASSLTPGTEDYSNQPQHFGDGTRLSIL.

Many counts were recorded for this clonotype. The chain employs TRBV9 and TRBJ1-5; D gene ambiguous. Germline V lookup: CDR1 SGDLS, CDR2 YYNGEE. This CDR3 comprises 14 residues. With 0 bases removed from V and 0 bases from J, the gap between germline ends came to 4 bases. CDR3 sequence: CASSVGDSNQPQHF. In DNA, the CDR3 is TGTGCCAGCAGCGTAGGGGATAGCAATCAGCCCCAGCATTTT.

This clonotype was detected only a few times. The gene calls are TRBV2 and TRBJ2-1; a weak D match, TRBD1 (5 bases). Germline lookup yields CDR1 SNHLY and CDR2 FYNNEI. The length of the CDR3 is 14 residues. V lost 10 bases and J lost 3, with 16 bases in between. In DNA, the CDR3 is TGTGCCACCGCACTCGAAGGGGTCTACAATGAGCAGTTCTTC. Translating gives CATALEGVYNEQFF.

This chain connects TRBV12-3 or TRBV12-4 to TRBJ2-1, with D perhaps matching TRBD1 or TRBD2 (5 bases each). Trimming pared 6 bases from V and 2 bases from J, leaving 14 bases between. CDR3 length equals 15 residues. CDR3 sequence reads: CASRIVGGTYNEQFF. As DNA, the CDR3 is TGTGCCAGCAGGATCGTTGGGGGAACCTACAATGAGCAGTTCTTC.

This clonotype was seen a handful of times. The chain uses TRBV7-9 and TRBJ2-3; D is possibly TRBD2 (5 bases). This CDR3 spans 15 amino acids. Germline CDR1 reads SEHNR; CDR2 reads FQNEAQ (reference sequence). V lost 1 base and J 5 bases, leaving 13 bases between the germline ends. The CDR3 spells CASSLVGSAGDTQYF. As DNA, the CDR3 is TGTGCCAGCAGCTTAGTAGGTAGCGCTGGAGATACGCAGTATTTT.